One and the same sample provided the 26 T cell receptor beta chains below, sequenced in a study of T cell changes during pregnancy in multiple sclerosis. Only in-frame clones appear in the TCRdb table, and some are missing; sequencing was by immunoSEQ multiplex PCR. The table shows roughly 73,000 clones, with 85% to 95% occurring only once. This specimen consisted of peripheral blood, obtained in the second trimester of pregnancy. These TCRs come from a female donor in good health, enrolled as a control in a pregnancy study.

Comments on this clone: One junction end does not reproduce the germline sequence, and a read error may be involved. V is TRBV6-1 and J is TRBJ1-4; TRBD1 might be the D (5 bases). The germline gives CDR1 MNHNS, CDR2 SASEGT. This CDR3 has 15 residues. The CDR3 region is CASSEGPATHEKLFF. Written as DNA, the CDR3 is TGTGCCAGCAGTGAGGGGCCGGCAACTCATGAAAAACTGTTTTTT.

The rearrangement joins TRBV5-8 to TRBJ2-7; 8 positions agree with TRBD2. After removal of 0 bases from V and 3 bases from J, the junction contained 2 bases not matched to a gene. The length of the CDR3 is 14 residues. Per the germline V gene, CDR1 is SGHTS and CDR2 is YDEGEE. CDR3 DNA: TGTGCCAGCAGCTTGGTAGCGGGGATCTACGAGCAGTACTTC. Translation gives CASSLVAGIYEQYF.

V usage is TRBV19 and J usage is TRBJ1-1; a weak D match, TRBD1 (5 bases). There are 15 residues in the CDR3. The V gene's germline CDR1 is LNHDA and CDR2 SQIVND (reference sequence). Trimming shortened V by 3 bases and J by 9 bases, and 20 bases separated the two germline ends. The CDR3: CASSMKGLGRKKAFF. The CDR3 DNA reads as TGTGCCAGTAGTATGAAGGGGCTTGGCCGAAAGAAAGCTTTCTTT.

This sequence joins TRBV7-9 and TRBJ2-3, with 7 bases lining up with TRBD1. The ends lost 3 bases at V and 4 bases at J; junction bases unmatched: 4. The length of the CDR3 is 14 residues. Germline CDR1 reads SEHNR; CDR2 reads FQNEAQ (reference sequence). The CDR3 nucleotides read TGTGCCAGCAGCTTGGGGACAGACGCAGATACGCAGTATTTT. Translating it yields CASSLGTDADTQYF. Drawing the rest from reference TRBV7-9 and TRBJ2-3, the complete variable domain is DTGVSQNPRHKITKRGQNVTFRCDPISEHNRLYWYRQTLGQGPEFLTYFQNEAQLEKSRLLSDRFSAERPKGSFSTLEIQRTEQGDSAMYLCASSLGTDADTQYFGPGTRLTVL.

This clone was recorded once. This chain links TRBV2 with TRBJ2-7, with TRBD1 matching 9 bases. The CDR3 covers 15 residues. V was clipped by 0 bases and J by 2 bases; unmatched bases: 2. Germline V gene sequence: CDR1 SNHLY, CDR2 FYNNEI. The CDR3 spells CASSEAGQGAYEQYF. The CDR3 region has the DNA TGTGCCAGCAGTGAAGCGGGACAGGGAGCCTACGAGCAGTACTTC.

V is TRBV11-3 and J is TRBJ2-7; D unresolved. This CDR3 region has 15 residues. Germline loops: CDR1 SGHNT, CDR2 YENEEA. Trimming removed 2 bases at V and 3 bases at J, with 14 bases between. The CDR3 DNA reads TGTGCCAGCAGCTTAAACCCGGGTAGTAGCTACGAGCAGTACTTC. Translated: CASSLNPGSSYEQYF.

The gene calls are TRBV6-5 and TRBJ1-2, with 7 positions matching TRBD1. This CDR3 region has 15 residues. Trimming took 0 bases from V and 5 from J; bases not matched to a gene: 6. Germline-derived CDR1 and CDR2 are MNHEY and SVGAGI. CDR3 sequence: CASSYSPTGFYGYTF. The DNA for the CDR3 is TGTGCCAGCAGTTACTCCCCGACAGGGTTTTATGGCTACACCTTC.

The gene calls are TRBV7-9 and TRBJ1-1; a weak D match, TRBD1 (5 bases). There are 14 residues in the CDR3. Per germline, CDR1 SEHNR and CDR2 FQNEAQ (reference sequence). Deletions cut 6 bases from V and 6 bases from J, with 17 bases between. The CDR3 DNA reads as TGTGCCAGCAGGAACACAGGATCCCTCCCTGAAGCTTTCTTT. Encoded protein: CASRNTGSLPEAFF.

This sequence joins TRBV25-1 and TRBJ1-4, with 8 bases that match TRBD1. Per the germline V gene, CDR1 is MGHDK and CDR2 is SYGVNS. After removal of 3 bases from V and 5 bases from J, the junction contained 5 bases not matched to a gene. CDR3 length: 15 amino acids. The CDR3 nucleotides read TGTGCCAGCAGTGACCCTCGGGACAGGAATGAAAAACTGTTTTTT. Its protein product is CASSDPRDRNEKLFF.

The genes are TRBV18 and TRBJ1-2; D remains ambiguous. Germline V CDR1 and CDR2: KGHSH, LQKENI. Trimming removed 3 bases at V and 13 bases at J, with 21 bases between. CDR3 size: 14 residues. The chain's CDR3 is CASSPPGNSGFRTF. CDR3 coding DNA: TGTGCCAGCTCACCCCCCGGGAACAGTGGGTTCCGCACCTTC.

This rearrangement joins TRBV27 to TRBJ2-1; 7 nucleotides agree with TRBD2. CDR1 is MNHEY and CDR2 is SMNVEV in the germline V gene (reference sequence). After removal of 2 bases from V and 3 bases from J, the junction contained 4 bases not matched to a gene. The CDR3 has 15 amino acids. The CDR3 region is CASSLGLADYNEQFF. The CDR3 coding sequence is TGTGCCAGCAGTTTAGGGCTAGCGGACTACAATGAGCAGTTCTTC.

V and J are TRBV10-3 and TRBJ1-2; D uncertain. CDR3 size: 16 residues. V was pared by 0 bases and J by 6 bases, with 17 bases between. The germline gives CDR1 ENHRY, CDR2 SYGVKD. CDR3 loop: CAISESTEGPINGYTF. The CDR3, as DNA: TGTGCCATCAGTGAGTCGACGGAGGGCCCGATAAATGGCTACACCTTC.

The chain employs TRBV29-1 and TRBJ2-1; 9 bases fit TRBD1. Germline V gene sequence: CDR1 SQVTM, CDR2 ANQGSEA. The CDR3 spans 14 residues. V was clipped by 6 bases and J by 6 bases; unmatched bases: 9. DNA for the CDR3: TGCAGCGTCGCCCGGACAGGGGCTTCCAATGAGCAGTTCTTC. Translation gives CSVARTGASNEQFF.

The chain uses TRBV5-5 and TRBJ2-3; TRBD1 is a possible D gene (6 bases). The CDR3 has 15 amino acids. CDR1 and CDR2 (germline): SGHKS, YYEKEE (reference sequence). V dropped 4 bases and J dropped 5 bases, with 17 bases sitting between them. CDR3 protein: CASSQRRGNRDTQYF. Here the CDR3 DNA reads TGTGCCAGCAGCCAAAGAAGGGGGAACAGAGATACGCAGTATTTT.

The genes are TRBV9 and TRBJ2-5; TRBD2 is a possible D gene (5 bases). The CDR3 consists of 16 residues. Germline CDR1 reads SGDLS; CDR2 reads YYNGEE. Between the trimmed V and J ends, which lost 0 bases and 2 bases, there was a span of 14 bases. CDR3 region: CASSVEAGNLQETQYF. The DNA for the CDR3 is TGTGCCAGCAGCGTAGAGGCCGGGAATTTGCAAGAGACCCAGTACTTC. Filled out from reference TRBV9 and TRBJ2-5, the complete variable domain reads DSGVTQTPKHLITATGQRVTLRCSPRSGDLSVYWYQQSLDQGLQFLIQYYNGEERAKGNILERFSAQQFPDLHSELNLSSLELGDSALYFCASSVEAGNLQETQYFGPGTRLLVL.

V gene TRBV25-1 combines with J gene TRBJ2-1; 9 nucleotides agree with TRBD2. This CDR3 is built from 17 residues. Germline CDR1 is MGHDK and CDR2 is SYGVNS. With 4 bases clipped from V and 0 bases from J, the junction kept 7 bases outside the gene matches. The CDR3, as DNA: TGTGCCAGCAGTGGGTTAGCGGGGGAAAGCTCCTACAATGAGCAGTTCTTC. Its translation: CASSGLAGESSYNEQFF.

The V gene is TRBV7-2, the J gene TRBJ2-4; no firm D call. V was shortened by 1 base and J by 0 bases, with 4 bases between the two germline ends. The germline V gene encodes CDR1 SGHTA and CDR2 FQGNSA. The length of the CDR3 is 14 residues. The CDR3 reads CASSLELAKNIQYF. The CDR3 bases are TGTGCCAGCAGCTTAGAACTAGCCAAAAACATTCAGTACTTC.

The chain couples TRBV7-9 to TRBJ1-4; TRBD1 might be the D (5 bases). The CDR3 consists of 14 residues. Germline V lookup: CDR1 SEHNR, CDR2 FQNEAQ (reference sequence). The V gene lost 5 bases and the J gene lost 6 bases, with 13 bases spanning the gap. In DNA form, the CDR3 reads TGTGCCAGCAGCCCCGGTGGAGGGGATGAAAAACTGTTTTTT. It is translated as CASSPGGGDEKLFF.

V is TRBV5-1 and J is TRBJ2-1; 9 bases align to TRBD1. The trim removed 2 bases at V and 6 bases at J, leaving 6 bases unmatched. The germline CDR1 and CDR2 sequences are SGHRS and YFSETQ. The CDR3 extends over 15 amino acids. The CDR3 region is CASSFGQGFRNEQFF. CDR3 coding DNA: TGCGCCAGCAGCTTTGGACAGGGGTTCCGCAATGAGCAGTTCTTC.

This chain links TRBV6-5 with TRBJ1-2; D might be TRBD1 (6 bases). The germline gives CDR1 MNHEY, CDR2 SVGAGI. The CDR3 is 12 amino acids. Between the trimmed V and J ends, which lost 6 bases and 8 bases, there was a span of 13 bases. This CDR3 is CASSGTSGGYTF. The DNA of the CDR3 is TGTGCCAGCAGCGGGACATCGGGAGGCTACACCTTC.

The gene calls are TRBV6-4 and TRBJ2-2; the D gene is possibly TRBD2 (6 bases). CDR1 MRHNA and CDR2 SNTAGT come from the germline V gene. The CDR3 is 15 residues long. Trimming removed 6 bases at V and 5 bases at J, with 16 bases between. DNA for the CDR3: TGTGCCAGCAGCCCGGGGGACGGACTAACCGGGGAGCTGTTTTTT. It specifies CASSPGDGLTGELFF.

The rearrangement joins TRBV7-9 to TRBJ1-4; TRBD1 matches 7 bases. The CDR3 runs to 13 residues. Germline values: CDR1 SEHNR, CDR2 FQNEAQ (reference sequence). V lost 5 bases and J lost 6; bases outside the gene matches: 3. The CDR3 region has the DNA TGTGCCAGCAGCCTTGGGACAGATGAAAAACTGTTTTTT. Amino acids: CASSLGTDEKLFF.

The rearrangement joins TRBV19 to TRBJ1-4; a possible D gene is TRBD1 (6 bases). The CDR3 is made up of 14 amino acids. Germline CDR1 LNHDA, CDR2 SQIVND (reference sequence). V lost 8 bases and J lost 7, with 17 bases in between. CDR3 residues: CASRTGTTSEKLFF. CDR3 bases: TGTGCCAGTCGAACCGGGACAACAAGTGAAAAACTGTTTTTT.

CDR3 sequence reads: CASSPTGGRNEQYF. The CDR3 region has the DNA TGTGCCAGCTCACCGACAGGGGGTCGGAACGAGCAGTACTTC. V usage is TRBV18 and J usage is TRBJ2-7; 9 bases agree with TRBD1. Germline CDR1 is KGHSH and CDR2 is LQKENI. V shed 3 bases, J shed 5 bases, and the junction held 5 bases outside the gene matches. CDR3 size: 14 residues.

This clone was picked up a small number of times. The V gene is TRBV19, the J gene TRBJ1-6; the match to TRBD1 covers 7 bases. Germline-derived CDR1 and CDR2 are LNHDA and SQIVND (reference sequence). J was trimmed by 6 bases and V by 5 bases; bases with no gene match: 7. This CDR3 has 15 residues. The CDR3 spells CASSVLGTVNSPLHF. The CDR3 DNA sequence: TGTGCCAGTAGTGTCCTGGGGACAGTTAATTCACCCCTCCACTTT.

The chain carries TRBV20-1 and TRBJ2-7, with D possibly being TRBD2 (6 bases). Looked up from germline, CDR1 is DFQATT and CDR2 is SNEGSKA (reference sequence). This CDR3 contains 11 residues. Trimming took off 1 base at V and 7 bases at J, with 8 bases between the two ends. CDR3 protein: CSARGGLEQYF. The CDR3 DNA is TGCAGTGCTAGAGGGGGACTTGAGCAGTACTTC.